This is a list of T cell receptor beta chains from one sample in a study of cytomegalovirus exposure and HLA in healthy donors. Repertoires were generated with immunoSEQ multiplex PCR, while TCRdb's copy carries only in-frame clones and drops some. The data contain 120,000 or so clones, 17% of them seen just once; the ten biggest clones take up roughly 2.7%. Specimen: PBMCs. The receptors were sampled from a female donor in good health and CMV-seropositive. CDR3s include the opening cysteine and the closing phenylalanine or tryptophan. A D gene is named only where the DNA matches it firmly. Only part of the rows carry a size: once, few, many, or a class if the clone is expanded.

D gene: NA
V gene: TRBV7-6
clone size: NA
J gene: TRBJ1-1
CDR3 protein: CASSLAANTEAFF
CDR3 DNA: TGTGCCAGCAGCTTAGCGGCGAACACTGAAGCTTTCTTT

D gene: TRBD1
V gene: TRBV6-6
clone size: few
J gene: TRBJ1-1
CDR3 protein: CASSYSTGGTEAFF
CDR3 DNA: TGTGCCAGCAGTTACTCCACAGGGGGCACTGAAGCTTTCTTT

D gene: NA
V gene: TRBV27
clone size: NA
J gene: TRBJ1-1
CDR3 protein: CASSLSPSPNTEAFF
CDR3 DNA: TGTGCCAGCAGTTTATCACCGAGCCCGAACACTGAAGCTTTCTTT

D gene: NA
V gene: TRBV19
clone size: NA
J gene: TRBJ1-5
CDR3 protein: CASTPRGQPQHF
CDR3 DNA: TGTGCCAGTACCCCCCGGGGTCAGCCCCAGCATTTT

D gene: NA
V gene: TRBV4-2
clone size: few
J gene: TRBJ1-1
CDR3 protein: CASSQDEAGASTEAFF
CDR3 DNA: TGTGCCAGCAGCCAAGATGAGGCGGGGGCTAGCACTGAAGCTTTCTTT

D gene: NA
V gene: TRBV30
clone size: NA
J gene: TRBJ1-2
CDR3 protein: CAWSVGGAGTVTNYGYTF
CDR3 DNA: TGTGCCTGGAGTGTAGGAGGCGCAGGTACAGTTACTAACTATGGCTACACCTTC

D gene: TRBD1
V gene: TRBV7-9
clone size: NA
J gene: TRBJ2-3
CDR3 protein: CASSVPPGTGMADTQYF
CDR3 DNA: TGTGCCAGCAGCGTCCCTCCCGGGACAGGGATGGCAGATACGCAGTATTTT

D gene: TRBD2
V gene: TRBV6-1
clone size: few
J gene: TRBJ2-2
CDR3 protein: CASRPRGVAGELFF
CDR3 DNA: TGTGCCAGCAGACCACGGGGGGTAGCCGGGGAGCTGTTTTTT

D gene: NA
V gene: TRBV7-2
clone size: few
J gene: TRBJ2-3
CDR3 protein: CASSSTGTDTQYF
CDR3 DNA: TGTGCCAGCAGCTCCACAGGGACAGATACGCAGTATTTT

D gene: NA
V gene: TRBV30
clone size: few
J gene: TRBJ2-1
CDR3 protein: CAWTPPTAGWNEQFF
CDR3 DNA: TGTGCCTGGACCCCACCGACAGCCGGGTGGAATGAGCAGTTCTTC

D gene: NA
V gene: TRBV15
clone size: few
J gene: TRBJ2-6
CDR3 protein: CATSTSVGANVLTF
CDR3 DNA: TGTGCCACCAGCACTTCGGTCGGGGCCAACGTCCTGACTTTC

D gene: TRBD2
V gene: TRBV5-4
clone size: NA
J gene: TRBJ2-5
CDR3 protein: CASSLVLAGQETQYF
CDR3 DNA: TGTGCCAGCAGCTTGGTTTTAGCGGGCCAAGAGACCCAGTACTTC

D gene: TRBD1
V gene: TRBV19
clone size: NA
J gene: TRBJ1-2
CDR3 protein: CASSIEGTGTYGYTF
CDR3 DNA: TGTGCCAGTAGTATAGAGGGGACAGGGACGTATGGCTACACCTTC

D gene: NA
V gene: TRBV9
clone size: few
J gene: TRBJ2-7
CDR3 protein: CASSVGGFTSSEQYF
CDR3 DNA: TGTGCCAGCAGCGTAGGGGGCTTTACATCATCCGAGCAGTACTTC

D gene: NA
V gene: TRBV9
clone size: few
J gene: TRBJ1-4
CDR3 protein: CASSVLGGRNEKLFF
CDR3 DNA: TGTGCCAGCAGCGTATTGGGGGGGAGAAATGAAAAACTGTTTTTT

D gene: NA
V gene: TRBV19
clone size: few
J gene: TRBJ2-7
CDR3 protein: CASSPDGLTYEQYF
CDR3 DNA: TGTGCCAGTAGTCCCGACGGACTTACCTACGAGCAGTACTTC

D gene: TRBD1
V gene: TRBV6-5
clone size: few
J gene: TRBJ1-4
CDR3 protein: CASSGWTGAAEKLFF
CDR3 DNA: TGTGCCAGCAGTGGGTGGACAGGGGCGGCTGAAAAACTGTTTTTT

D gene: NA
V gene: TRBV27
clone size: NA
J gene: TRBJ1-2
CDR3 protein: CASSFVRGGYGYTF
CDR3 DNA: TGTGCCAGCAGTTTTGTCAGGGGTGGCTATGGCTACACCTTC

D gene: NA
V gene: TRBV2
clone size: few
J gene: TRBJ1-4
CDR3 protein: CASSAQGATNEKLFF
CDR3 DNA: TGTGCCAGCAGTGCACAGGGCGCAACTAATGAAAAACTGTTTTTT

D gene: TRBD1
V gene: TRBV15
clone size: few
J gene: TRBJ1-1
CDR3 protein: CATTGQGGAFF
CDR3 DNA: TGTGCCACCACAGGACAGGGGGGAGCTTTCTTT

D gene: NA
V gene: TRBV7-9
clone size: few
J gene: TRBJ1-2
CDR3 protein: CASSPLGQIYGYTF
CDR3 DNA: TGTGCCAGCAGCCCCCTAGGACAGATCTATGGCTACACCTTC

D gene: NA
V gene: TRBV4-1
clone size: few
J gene: TRBJ2-7
CDR3 protein: CASSLGGTPHEQYF
CDR3 DNA: TGCGCCAGCAGCCTAGGAGGGACCCCACACGAGCAGTACTTC

D gene: NA
V gene: TRBV20-1
clone size: NA
J gene: TRBJ1-6
CDR3 protein: CSATGNSPLHF
CDR3 DNA: TGCAGTGCGACCGGGAATTCACCCCTCCACTTT

D gene: TRBD1
V gene: TRBV27
clone size: few
J gene: TRBJ1-6
CDR3 protein: CASSLKTGTGGRSPLHF
CDR3 DNA: TGTGCCAGCAGTCTCAAAACCGGGACAGGGGGTCGATCACCCCTCCACTTT

D gene: TRBD2
V gene: TRBV7-3
clone size: few
J gene: TRBJ2-5
CDR3 protein: CASSSPAGKEQYF
CDR3 DNA: TGTGCCAGCAGCTCCCCAGCGGGGAAGGAGCAGTACTTC

D gene: TRBD1
V gene: TRBV5-4
clone size: few
J gene: TRBJ1-5
CDR3 protein: CASSRWGQINQPQHF
CDR3 DNA: TGTGCCAGCAGCCGATGGGGACAGATCAATCAGCCCCAGCATTTT

D gene: TRBD2
V gene: TRBV7-6
clone size: few
J gene: TRBJ2-5
CDR3 protein: CASSPIGGGSGETQYF
CDR3 DNA: TGTGCCAGCAGCCCGATTGGGGGGGGATCGGGCGAGACCCAGTACTTC

D gene: TRBD2
V gene: TRBV6-5
clone size: NA
J gene: TRBJ2-1
CDR3 protein: CASSYSPGLAANEQFF
CDR3 DNA: TGTGCCAGCAGTTACTCTCCGGGGCTAGCGGCTAATGAGCAGTTCTTC

D gene: NA
V gene: TRBV5-4
clone size: NA
J gene: TRBJ2-1
CDR3 protein: CASSPRQAGITYNEQFF
CDR3 DNA: TGTGCCAGCAGCCCGAGGCAGGCGGGGATCACCTACAATGAGCAGTTCTTC

D gene: TRBD1
V gene: TRBV5-4
clone size: NA
J gene: TRBJ2-7
CDR3 protein: CASSPLQGAPIHEQYF
CDR3 DNA: TGTGCCAGCAGCCCCTTACAGGGGGCGCCTATCCACGAGCAGTACTTC

D gene: TRBD1
V gene: TRBV7-2
clone size: few
J gene: TRBJ1-2
CDR3 protein: CASSSFTKGAGYTF
CDR3 DNA: TGTGCCAGCAGCTCATTCACGAAGGGGGCTGGCTACACCTTC

D gene: NA
V gene: TRBV19
clone size: NA
J gene: TRBJ2-5
CDR3 protein: CASSSTGTPETQYF
CDR3 DNA: TGTGCCAGTAGTTCAACAGGGACCCCAGAGACCCAGTACTTC

D gene: NA
V gene: TRBV4-3
clone size: NA
J gene: TRBJ1-2
CDR3 protein: CASSQAWQFAWGDYGYTF
CDR3 DNA: TGCGCCAGCAGCCAAGCGTGGCAGTTTGCGTGGGGAGACTATGGCTACACCTTC

D gene: TRBD1
V gene: TRBV11-2
clone size: few
J gene: TRBJ1-2
CDR3 protein: CASSPGQGYGYTF
CDR3 DNA: TGTGCCAGCAGCCCCGGACAGGGCTATGGCTACACCTTC

D gene: TRBD1
V gene: TRBV5-1
clone size: few
J gene: TRBJ1-2
CDR3 protein: CASSLQDRADGYTF
CDR3 DNA: TGCGCCAGCAGCTTGCAAGACAGGGCGGATGGCTACACCTTC

D gene: NA
V gene: TRBV30
clone size: NA
J gene: TRBJ2-1
CDR3 protein: CAWRRAIYNEQFF
CDR3 DNA: TGTGCCTGGAGGCGGGCGATATACAATGAGCAGTTCTTC

D gene: NA
V gene: TRBV5-6
clone size: NA
J gene: TRBJ1-1
CDR3 protein: CASSLADEAFF
CDR3 DNA: TGTGCCAGCAGCTTGGCAGATGAAGCTTTCTTT

D gene: NA
V gene: TRBV13
clone size: few
J gene: TRBJ2-7
CDR3 protein: CASSLGRRTYEQYF
CDR3 DNA: TGTGCCAGCAGCTTAGGCCGCAGGACCTACGAGCAGTACTTC

D gene: TRBD2
V gene: TRBV9
clone size: NA
J gene: TRBJ2-3
CDR3 protein: CASSALAGVGNTQYF
CDR3 DNA: TGTGCCAGCAGCGCATTAGCGGGAGTAGGGAATACGCAGTATTTT

D gene: NA
V gene: TRBV6-5
clone size: NA
J gene: TRBJ1-3
CDR3 protein: CASSYQGFTGNTIYF
CDR3 DNA: TGTGCCAGCAGTTACCAGGGGTTCACTGGAAACACCATATATTTT

D gene: TRBD2
V gene: TRBV5-4
clone size: few
J gene: TRBJ2-3
CDR3 protein: CASSFKRLAVPTDTQYF
CDR3 DNA: TGTGCCAGCAGCTTTAAACGACTAGCCGTTCCCACAGATACGCAGTATTTT

D gene: TRBD2
V gene: TRBV5-1
clone size: NA
J gene: TRBJ2-3
CDR3 protein: CASSLSSSGSSDTQYF
CDR3 DNA: TGCGCCAGCAGCTTGAGTTCTAGCGGGAGTTCAGATACGCAGTATTTT

D gene: NA
V gene: TRBV30
clone size: few
J gene: TRBJ1-6
CDR3 protein: CAWSVGAGDSPLHF
CDR3 DNA: TGTGCCTGGAGTGTAGGAGCAGGGGATTCACCCCTCCACTTT